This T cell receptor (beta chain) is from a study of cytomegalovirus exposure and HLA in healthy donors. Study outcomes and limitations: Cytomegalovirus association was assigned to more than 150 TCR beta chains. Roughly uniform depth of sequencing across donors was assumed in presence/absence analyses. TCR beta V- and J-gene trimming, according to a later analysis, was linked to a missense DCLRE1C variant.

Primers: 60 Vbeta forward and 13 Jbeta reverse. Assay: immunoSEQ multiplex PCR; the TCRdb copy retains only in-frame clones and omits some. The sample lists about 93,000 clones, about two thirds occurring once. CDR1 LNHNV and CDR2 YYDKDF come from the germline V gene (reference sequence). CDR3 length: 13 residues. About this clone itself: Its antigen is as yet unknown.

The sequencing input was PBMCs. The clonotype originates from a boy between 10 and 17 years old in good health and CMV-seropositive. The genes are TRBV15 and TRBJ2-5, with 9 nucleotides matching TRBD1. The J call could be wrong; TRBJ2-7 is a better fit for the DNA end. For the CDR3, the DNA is TGTGCCACCAGCAGGGACAGGGGCTACGAGCAGTACTTC. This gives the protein CATSRDRGYEQYF.